These 12 T cell receptor beta chains were all obtained from the same sample, sequenced in a study of beta chain features in type 1 diabetes. Reverse transcribing all isolated RNA meant expressed TCRB transcripts were sequenced. Profiling relied on immunoSEQ multiplex PCR, and the TCRdb table lists in-frame clones only, not all of them. The sample gives approximately 170,000 clones, 7.8% of which show up once; around 0.94% is in the top ten. Study observations and caveats: Type 1 diabetes patients had TCRB CDR3s that were shorter (moderately but significantly so) in all four CD4+ subsets.

These receptors are not linked to any known antigen. The sample was central memory CD4+ T cells from blood. These TCRs come from a woman in her 40s with type 1 diabetes.

This clone was observed a few times. This specimen includes other DNA sequences encoding the same CDR3. The rearrangement uses TRBV20-1 and TRBJ2-1, with D unresolved. V shed 0 bases and J shed 8 bases, with 5 bases lying between them. This CDR3 is built from 11 residues. In germline, CDR1 is DFQATT, CDR2 SNEGSKA (reference sequence). The CDR3 is CSARDRDEQFF. DNA for the CDR3: TGCAGTGCTAGAGATCGGGATGAGCAGTTCTTC.

The chain has TRBV7-9 and TRBJ1-1; TRBD1 might be the D (5 bases). This CDR3 is built from 13 residues. Germline CDR1 reads SEHNR; CDR2 reads FQNEAQ (reference sequence). V was pared by 6 bases and J by 4 bases, with 12 bases between. The CDR3, as DNA: TGTGCCAGCAGGGGGCTGCAGGGCACTGAAGCTTTCTTT. Translating gives CASRGLQGTEAFF.

This clone turned up a few times. This chain joins TRBV2 and TRBJ2-7; TRBD1 is a possible D gene (5 bases). The V end was cut by 4 bases, the J end by 6 bases, with 10 bases between. Germline CDR1 is SNHLY and CDR2 is FYNNEI. This CDR3 comprises 12 residues. In DNA, the CDR3 is TGTGCCAGCAGTGGAGATCAGGGCGAGCAGTACTTC. Translated, it gives CASSGDQGEQYF.

In this sample, this clone turned up many times. The genes are TRBV9 and TRBJ2-5; D gene ambiguous. Germline CDR1 is SGDLS and CDR2 is YYNGEE. The CDR3 has 15 amino acids. V lost 0 bases, J lost 3 bases, and 12 bases lay in between. The CDR3, as DNA: TGTGCCAGCAGCGTAGGGGCCAGTCCGAAAGAGACCCAGTACTTC. As protein: CASSVGASPKETQYF.

This clone was seen a handful of times. The rearrangement joins TRBV5-1 to TRBJ2-7, with 8 nucleotides matching TRBD1. Germline values: CDR1 SGHRS, CDR2 YFSETQ. After removal of 4 bases from V and 3 bases from J, the junction contained 6 bases not matched to a gene. The CDR3 loop spans 14 amino acids. The CDR3 DNA is TGCGCCAGCAGCGCCTCAGGGGGCGGCTACGAGCAGTACTTC. It codes for CASSASGGGYEQYF.

The rearrangement joins TRBV7-3 to TRBJ1-2; a possible D gene is TRBD1 (6 bases). CDR1 and CDR2 (germline): SGHTA, FQGTGA. The V gene lost 5 bases and the J gene lost 2 bases, with 9 bases spanning the gap. The CDR3 loop spans 13 amino acids. CDR3 in amino acids: CASSPQGNYGYTF. CDR3 DNA: TGTGCCAGCAGCCCACAGGGAAACTATGGCTACACCTTC.

This clone came up a few times. V usage is TRBV18 and J usage is TRBJ1-1; tentatively, D is TRBD1 (6 bases). There are 18 residues in the CDR3. The germline gives CDR1 KGHSH, CDR2 LQKENI. Trimming took off 4 bases at V and 0 bases at J, with 21 bases between the two ends. This CDR3 is CASSLTLQRTAMNTEAFF. CDR3 bases: TGTGCCAGCTCACTCACACTCCAGCGGACAGCGATGAACACTGAAGCTTTCTTT.

The chain is built from TRBV6-5 and TRBJ1-1; 8 bases match TRBD1. This CDR3 region has 14 residues. V lost 6 bases to trimming and J lost 1 base; unmatched junction nucleotides: 4. Germline-derived CDR1 and CDR2 are MNHEY and SVGAGI. This chain's CDR3 is CASRAGQGNTEAFF. The CDR3 coding sequence is TGTGCCAGCAGGGCCGGACAGGGGAACACTGAAGCTTTCTTT.

The sample holds a few counts of this clone. This chain joins TRBV27 and TRBJ2-1, with D hard to call. V lost 2 bases and J 0 bases, leaving 14 bases between the germline ends. Germline V gene lookup returns CDR1 MNHEY and CDR2 SMNVEV (reference sequence). This CDR3 is 17 amino acids long. For the CDR3, the DNA is TGTGCCAGCAGTTTAGCGTCGGGTTCAAGCTCCTACAATGAGCAGTTCTTC. Translating it yields CASSLASGSSSYNEQFF.

The table lists this clone with a few counts. This chain uses TRBV5-6 with TRBJ2-5, with 10 bases fitting TRBD2. CDR1 is SGHDT and CDR2 is YYEEEE in the germline V gene. This CDR3 spans 16 amino acids. V shed 4 bases, J shed 3 bases, and the junction held 9 bases outside the gene matches. CDR3 amino acids: CASSPASGRGEETQYF. The CDR3 DNA sequence: TGTGCCAGCAGCCCAGCTAGCGGGAGAGGTGAAGAGACCCAGTACTTC. Supplemented by reference TRBV5-6 and TRBJ2-5, the full variable domain reads DAGVTQSPTHLIKTRGQQVTLRCSPKSGHDTVSWYQQALGQGPQFIFQYYEEEERQRGNFPDRFSGHQFPNYSSELNVNALLLGDSALYLCASSPASGRGEETQYFGPGTRLLVL.

This clone was detected a few times. This chain connects TRBV18 to TRBJ2-5; D may be TRBD2 (6 bases). Trimming cost V 2 bases and J 1 base, with 17 bases left between them. The V gene's germline CDR1 is KGHSH and CDR2 LQKENI. There are 17 residues in the CDR3. CDR3 nucleotides: TGTGCCAGCTCACCAGGGGGAGGAGCGGCTTTCCAAGAGACCCAGTACTTC. Its protein is CASSPGGGAAFQETQYF. The entire variable domain, with the rest obtained from reference TRBV18 and TRBJ2-5, is as follows: NAGVMQNPRHLVRRRGQEARLRCSPMKGHSHVYWYRQLPEEGLKFMVYLQKENIIDESGMPKERFSAEFPKEGPSILRIQQVVRGDSAAYFCASSPGGGAAFQETQYFGPGTRLLVL.

This clone was seen a few times. The chain employs TRBV7-2 and TRBJ2-7; D is possibly TRBD1 (5 bases). This CDR3 region has 14 residues. V shed 5 bases and J shed 4 bases, with 15 bases lying between them. Germline assignment: CDR1 SGHTA and CDR2 FQGNSA. The DNA of the CDR3 is TGTGCCAGCAGCCCAGGGTCCCAAGGGTACGAGCAGTACTTC. Translated, it gives CASSPGSQGYEQYF. Together with reference TRBV7-2 and TRBJ2-7, the CDR3 gives the full variable domain: GAGVSQSPSNKVTEKGKDVELRCDPISGHTALYWYRQSLGQGLEFLIYFQGNSAPDKSGLPSDRFSAERTGGSVSTLTIQRTQQEDSAVYLCASSPGSQGYEQYFGPGTRLTVT.